Sequencing of this T cell receptor (beta chain) was carried out in a study of blood T cell repertoires in COVID-19. Libraries were prepared by immunoSEQ multiplex PCR; TCRdb keeps only in-frame clonotypes and omits some of them. The sample lists 20,000 to 25,000 clones, over 65% seen once, with less than 20% in the top ten. Germline V gene sequence: CDR1 LGHDT, CDR2 YNNKEL (reference sequence). This CDR3 contains 13 residues. V gave up 10 bases and J gave up 5 bases; unmatched junction bases: 10. The rearrangement joins TRBV3-1 (or the pseudogene TRBV3-2) to TRBJ2-5; 7 bases align to TRBD2. The sample was peripheral blood. The origin of this receptor is a human donor in a cohort sampled during active or convalescent COVID-19. CDR3 sequence reads: CATGSFSGETQYF. The DNA of the CDR3 is TGTGCCACCGGCTCTTTTAGCGGGGAGACCCAGTACTTC.